This TCR beta chain derives from a study of spatial heterogeneity in lung cancer. Study summary: In the raw reads, each unique TCR and UMI combination was present more than ten times on average.

General study results and limits: Whereas they appeared in blood less at follow-up, ubiquitous expanded tumor TCRs appeared there more at resection.

This clonotype has ten or more counts. What it binds is not known. Time point of the sample: sample taken at primary tumor resection. Sequencing covered unsorted whole RNA taken from tumor, nontumor lung or frozen PBMC. A total of approximately 77 untreated early-stage non-small cell lung cancer patients served as donors. Each CDR3 protein is one row after TCRdb ran MiXCR on the 5' RACE reads. The table lists roughly 36,000 distinct CDR3 sequences, under 6.5% of them singletons. The V gene's germline CDR1 is ENHRY and CDR2 SYGVKD. V dropped 10 bases and J dropped 5; count of bases not matched to a gene: 25. The CDR3 spans 19 residues.

This clonotype was sampled from a male donor with early-stage non-small cell lung cancer. The V and J genes are TRBV10-3 and TRBJ1-5; 8 nucleotides align to TRBD1. The specimen comprised PBMCs, sampled at surgery. The CDR3, as DNA: TGTGCCACCAGCTCGGACAGGGTTATACTACGAACTACCGATCAGCCCCAGCATTTT. Translating gives CATSSDRVILRTTDQPQHF.